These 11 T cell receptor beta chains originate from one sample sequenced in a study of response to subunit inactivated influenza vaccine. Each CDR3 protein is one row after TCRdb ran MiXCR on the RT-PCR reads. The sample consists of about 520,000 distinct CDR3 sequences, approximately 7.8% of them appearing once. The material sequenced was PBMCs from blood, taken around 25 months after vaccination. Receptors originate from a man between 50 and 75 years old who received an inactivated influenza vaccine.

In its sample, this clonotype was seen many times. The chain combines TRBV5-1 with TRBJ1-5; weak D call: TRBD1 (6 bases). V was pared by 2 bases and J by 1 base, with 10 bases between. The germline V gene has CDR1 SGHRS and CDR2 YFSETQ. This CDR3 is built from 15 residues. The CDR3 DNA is TGCGCCAGCAGCTTAAGTACAGGGAGCAATCAGCCCCAGCATTTT. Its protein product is CASSLSTGSNQPQHF.

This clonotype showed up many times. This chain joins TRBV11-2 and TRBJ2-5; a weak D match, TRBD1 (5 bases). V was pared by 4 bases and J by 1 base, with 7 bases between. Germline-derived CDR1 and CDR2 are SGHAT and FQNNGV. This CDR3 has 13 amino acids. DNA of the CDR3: TGTGCCAGCAGCTCGACAGTCCAAGAGACCCAGTACTTC. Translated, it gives CASSSTVQETQYF.

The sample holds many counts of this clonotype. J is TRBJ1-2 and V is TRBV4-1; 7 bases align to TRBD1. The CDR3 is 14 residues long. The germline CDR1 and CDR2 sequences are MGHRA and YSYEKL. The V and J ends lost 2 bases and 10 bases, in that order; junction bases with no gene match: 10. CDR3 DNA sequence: TGCGCCAGCAGCCAATCAGAGTGGACAGGCGACTACACCTTC. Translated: CASSQSEWTGDYTF.

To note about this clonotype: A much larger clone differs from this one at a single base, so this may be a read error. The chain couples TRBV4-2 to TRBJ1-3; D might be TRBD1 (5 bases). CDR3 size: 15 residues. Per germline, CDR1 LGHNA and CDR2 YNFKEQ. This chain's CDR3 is CACSQPQGTGNTIYF. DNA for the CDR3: TGTGCCTGCAGCCAACCTCAGGGTACCGGAAACACCATATATTTT.

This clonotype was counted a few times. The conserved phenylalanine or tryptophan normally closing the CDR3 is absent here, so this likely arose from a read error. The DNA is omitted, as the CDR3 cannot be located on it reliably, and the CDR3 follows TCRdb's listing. The CDR3 is CASSPGTSGSRPLL. This rearrangement joins TRBV28 to TRBJ2-5; the D segment call TRBD2 is taken from the table without a DNA check. Germline V gene sequence: CDR1 MDHEN, CDR2 SYDVKM. The CDR3 has 14 residues if both end residues are counted.

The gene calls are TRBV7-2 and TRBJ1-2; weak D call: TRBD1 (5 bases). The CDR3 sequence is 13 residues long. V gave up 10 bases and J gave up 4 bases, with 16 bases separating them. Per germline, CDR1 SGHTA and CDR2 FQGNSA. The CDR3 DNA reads TGTGCCACCCCCCGGGGGGGTCCCTATGGCTACACCTTC. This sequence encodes CATPRGGPYGYTF.

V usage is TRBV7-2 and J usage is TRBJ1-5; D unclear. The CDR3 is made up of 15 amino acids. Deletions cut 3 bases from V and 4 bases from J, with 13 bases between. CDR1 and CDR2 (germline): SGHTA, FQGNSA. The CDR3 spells CASSFTSQNNQPQHF. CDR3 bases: TGTGCCAGCAGCTTTACTAGCCAGAATAATCAGCCCCAGCATTTT.

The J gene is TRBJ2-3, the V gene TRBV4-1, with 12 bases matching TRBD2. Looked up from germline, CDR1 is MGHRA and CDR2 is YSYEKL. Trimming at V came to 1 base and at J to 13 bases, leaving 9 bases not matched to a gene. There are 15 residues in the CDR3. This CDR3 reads CASSQASGGAANKYF. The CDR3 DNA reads TGCGCCAGCAGCCAAGCTAGCGGGGGGGCCGCTAATAAGTATTTT.

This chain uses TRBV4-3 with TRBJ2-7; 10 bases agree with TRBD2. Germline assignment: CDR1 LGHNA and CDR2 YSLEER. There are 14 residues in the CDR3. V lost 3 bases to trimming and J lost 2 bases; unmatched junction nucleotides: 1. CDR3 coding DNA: TGCGCCAGCAGCCAGGGGACTAGCGCCTACGAGCAGTACTTC. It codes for CASSQGTSAYEQYF.

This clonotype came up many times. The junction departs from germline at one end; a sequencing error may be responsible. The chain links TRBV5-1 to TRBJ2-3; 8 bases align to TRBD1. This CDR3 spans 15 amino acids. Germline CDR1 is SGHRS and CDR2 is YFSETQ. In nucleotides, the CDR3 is TGCGCCAGCAGCTTGGTGTCAGGGGGCACGGATACGCAGTATTTT. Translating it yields CASSLVSGGTDTQYF.

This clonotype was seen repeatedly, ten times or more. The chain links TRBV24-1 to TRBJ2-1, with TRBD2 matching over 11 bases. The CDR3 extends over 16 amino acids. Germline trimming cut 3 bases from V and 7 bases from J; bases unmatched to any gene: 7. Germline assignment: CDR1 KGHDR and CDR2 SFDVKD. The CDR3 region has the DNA TGTGCCACCAGTGATCCCACTAGCGGGAGTCAGAATGAGCAGTTCTTC. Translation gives CATSDPTSGSQNEQFF.